This T cell receptor (beta chain) was identified in a study of cytomegalovirus exposure and HLA in healthy donors. General study results and limits: In a later analysis, at a false discovery rate of 0.05, 15,000 to 20,000 TCR beta sequences matched HLA alleles. Analysis performed later showed TCR beta chains linked to HLA being more clonally expanded than equally common others. The study found most TCR sequences rare, yet found some public TCRs in many donors.

Primers included in the PCR were 60 Vbeta and 13 Jbeta primers. Assay: immunoSEQ multiplex PCR; the TCRdb copy retains only in-frame clones and omits some. Among roughly 130,000 clones listed, around 74% were seen once. This clone turned up a few times. Its antigen remains unidentified. The clonotype originates from a man between 18 and 35 years old in good health and CMV-seropositive. Sequenced sample: PBMCs.

This CDR3 is CASSFGTAYGYTF. CDR3 DNA sequence: TGTGCCAGCAGTTTCGGGACAGCGTATGGCTACACCTTC. The chain recombines TRBV28 with TRBJ1-2, with 7 bases fitting TRBD1. The CDR3 sequence is 13 residues long. CDR1 and CDR2 (germline): MDHEN, SYDVKM. The junction had 3 bases not matched to a gene; V was cut back by 3 bases and J by 5 bases.